Detailed here is one T cell receptor (beta chain). These data originate in a study of T cell changes during pregnancy in multiple sclerosis. Assay: immunoSEQ multiplex PCR; the TCRdb copy retains only in-frame clones and omits some. The table includes approximately 45,000 clones, about 91% detected once. Germline V lookup: CDR1 SGHTA, CDR2 FQGNSA. V shed 1 base and J 7 bases; nucleotides not matched to a gene: 5. The CDR3 is 15 amino acids. The chain recombines TRBV7-2 with TRBJ1-4; TRBD1 agrees at 8 bases. This sequence originates from a female donor in good health, enrolled as a control in a pregnancy study. This material consisted of CD4+ T cells from peripheral blood mononuclear cells, taken in the second trimester of pregnancy. The CDR3 region has the DNA TGTGCCAGCAGCTTAGACAGGGGGTTTACTGAAAAACTGTTTTTT. Its protein is CASSLDRGFTEKLFF.